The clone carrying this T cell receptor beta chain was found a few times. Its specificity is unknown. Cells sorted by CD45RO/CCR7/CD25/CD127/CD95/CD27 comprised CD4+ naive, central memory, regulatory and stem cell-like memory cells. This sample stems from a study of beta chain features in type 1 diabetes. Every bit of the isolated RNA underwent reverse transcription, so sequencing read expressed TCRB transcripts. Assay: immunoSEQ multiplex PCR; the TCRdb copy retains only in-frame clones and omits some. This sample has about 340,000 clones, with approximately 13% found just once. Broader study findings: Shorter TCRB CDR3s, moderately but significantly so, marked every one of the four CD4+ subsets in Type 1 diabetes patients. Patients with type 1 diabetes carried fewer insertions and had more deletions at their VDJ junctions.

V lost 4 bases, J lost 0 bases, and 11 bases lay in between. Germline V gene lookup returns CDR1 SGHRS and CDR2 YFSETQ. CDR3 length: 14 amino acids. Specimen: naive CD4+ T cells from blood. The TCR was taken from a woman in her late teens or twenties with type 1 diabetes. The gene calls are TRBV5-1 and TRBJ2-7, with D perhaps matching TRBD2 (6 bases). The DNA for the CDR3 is TGCGCCAGCAGCACCAGACTAGACTCCTACGAGCAGTACTTC. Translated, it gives CASSTRLDSYEQYF.